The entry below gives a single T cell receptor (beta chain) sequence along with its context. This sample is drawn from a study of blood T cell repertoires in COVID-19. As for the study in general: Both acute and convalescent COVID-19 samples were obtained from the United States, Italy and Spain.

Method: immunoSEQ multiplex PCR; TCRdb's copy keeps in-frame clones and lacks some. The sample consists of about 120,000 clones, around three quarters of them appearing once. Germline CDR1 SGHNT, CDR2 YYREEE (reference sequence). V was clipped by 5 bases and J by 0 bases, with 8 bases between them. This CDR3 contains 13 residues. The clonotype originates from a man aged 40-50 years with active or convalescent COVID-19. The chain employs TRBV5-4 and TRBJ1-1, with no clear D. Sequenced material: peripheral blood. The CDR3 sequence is CASRTNLNTEAFF. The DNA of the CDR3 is TGTGCCAGCAGGACAAACTTGAACACTGAAGCTTTCTTT.